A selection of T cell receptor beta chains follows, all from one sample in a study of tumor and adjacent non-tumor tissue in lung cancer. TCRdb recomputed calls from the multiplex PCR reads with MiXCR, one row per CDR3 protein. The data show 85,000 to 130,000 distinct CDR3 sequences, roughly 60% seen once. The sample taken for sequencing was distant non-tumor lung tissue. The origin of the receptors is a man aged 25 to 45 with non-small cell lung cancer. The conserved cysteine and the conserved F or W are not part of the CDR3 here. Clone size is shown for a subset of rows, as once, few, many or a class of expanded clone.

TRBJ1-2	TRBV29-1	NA	SVEGVPSGYT
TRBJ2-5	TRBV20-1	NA	SAPIGRLPRTQY
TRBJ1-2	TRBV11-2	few	ASSLDPRTGNRNPNYGYT
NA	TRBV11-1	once	ANSLTSVTDMQH
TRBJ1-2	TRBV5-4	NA	ASSLGVWSYGYT
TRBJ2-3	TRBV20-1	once	STIETAGTDTQC
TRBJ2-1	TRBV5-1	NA	ASTFYTGLAGGGHNEQF
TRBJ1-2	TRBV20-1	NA	SIRGPSGQGAKYYGYT
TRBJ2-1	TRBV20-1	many	SARDRLAPYSYNEQF
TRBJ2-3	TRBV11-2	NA	ASSHGGGDMQY
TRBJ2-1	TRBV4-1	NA	ASRQGRGGRYNEQF
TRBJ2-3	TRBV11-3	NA	ANSPGADTQY
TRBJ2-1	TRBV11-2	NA	ASSFERGRFYNEQF
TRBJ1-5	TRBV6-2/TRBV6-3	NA	ASSPGIGFNQPQQ
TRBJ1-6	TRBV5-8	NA	DSSLEGGSYNSPLH
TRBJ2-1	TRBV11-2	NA	ASSLGLGYNEQF
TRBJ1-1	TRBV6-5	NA	TSSCAGDGEAF
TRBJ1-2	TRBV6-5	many	ASSYSIRDYGYT
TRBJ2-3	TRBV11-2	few	ASSLVVEVVTQY
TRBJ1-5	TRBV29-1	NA	SVGDGTPNQSQH
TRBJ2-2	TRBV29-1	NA	SVGQVGAKLF
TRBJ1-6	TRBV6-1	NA	VSRSRGSPLH
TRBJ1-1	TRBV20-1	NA	SAGYSGTNTEGF
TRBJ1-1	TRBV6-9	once	ASSTPRQEKWTEAF
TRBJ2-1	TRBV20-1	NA	STRDGSSYNEQF
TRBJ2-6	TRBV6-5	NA	ASSYSRTAGANVLT
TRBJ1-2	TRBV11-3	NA	ASSDRGLYGYT
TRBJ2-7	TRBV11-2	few	ASSGIAGYGQY
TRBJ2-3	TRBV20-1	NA	SANMMGKGTDMQY
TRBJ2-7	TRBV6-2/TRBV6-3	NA	TSSYSAGQY
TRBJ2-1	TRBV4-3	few	ASSQDTSGGHNEQF
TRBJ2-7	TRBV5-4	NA	DSSYGTSKNREQY
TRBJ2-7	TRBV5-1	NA	ASSLGTGGEQY
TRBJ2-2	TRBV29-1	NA	SVSSGVGGEPF
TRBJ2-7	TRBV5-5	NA	ANSLEGGSYEQY
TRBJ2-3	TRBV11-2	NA	ASNAETLRQY
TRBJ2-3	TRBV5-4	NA	ASSVDGGTDTQY